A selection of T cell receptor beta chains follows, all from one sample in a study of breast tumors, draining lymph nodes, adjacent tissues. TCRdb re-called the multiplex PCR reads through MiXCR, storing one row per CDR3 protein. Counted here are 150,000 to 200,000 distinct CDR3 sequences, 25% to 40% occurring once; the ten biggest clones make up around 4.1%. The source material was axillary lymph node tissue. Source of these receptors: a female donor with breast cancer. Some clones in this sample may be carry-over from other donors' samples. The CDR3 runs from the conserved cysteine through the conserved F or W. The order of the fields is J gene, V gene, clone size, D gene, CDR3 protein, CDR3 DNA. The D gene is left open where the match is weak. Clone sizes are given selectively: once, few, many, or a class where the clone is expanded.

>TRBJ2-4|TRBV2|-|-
CASSEALGWGPINIQYF
TGTGCCAGCAGTGAAGCGCTAGGGTGGGGGCCCATAAACATTCAGTACTTC
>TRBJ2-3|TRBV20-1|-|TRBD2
CSANPAGTLRSTDTQYF
TGCAGTGCTAACCCAGCGGGAACTCTGAGGAGCACAGATACGCAGTATTTT
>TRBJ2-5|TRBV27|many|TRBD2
CASSFLASGRGGETQYF
TGTGCCAGCAGTTTTTTGGCTAGCGGGAGAGGAGGAGAGACCCAGTACTTC
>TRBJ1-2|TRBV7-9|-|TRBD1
CASSLPHRGNYGYPF
TGTGCCAGCAGCTTACCCCACAGGGGGAACTATGGCTACCCCTTC
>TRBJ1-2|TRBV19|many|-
CASNRLGYGYTF
TGTGCCAGTAATCGTCTCGGCTATGGCTACACCTTC
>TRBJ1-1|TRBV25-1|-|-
CASRSSEGLGVLDTEAFF
TGTGCCAGCAGGTCGTCCGAGGGATTGGGCGTTTTGGACACTGAAGCTTTCTTT
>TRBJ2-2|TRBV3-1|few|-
CASSQMGSGELFF
TGTGCCAGCAGCCAGATGGGGTCCGGGGAGCTGTTTTTT
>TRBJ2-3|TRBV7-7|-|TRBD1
CASSQGQGADTQYF
TGTGCTAGCAGCCAGGGACAGGGGGCAGATACGCAGTATTTT
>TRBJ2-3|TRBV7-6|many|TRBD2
CASSLVASGGDTQYF
TGTGCCAGCAGCTTAGTAGCTAGCGGGGGAGATACGCAGTATTTT
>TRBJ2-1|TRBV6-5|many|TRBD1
CASSYGQGLTYNEQFF
TGTGCCAGCAGCTATGGACAGGGGCTTACATACAATGAGCAGTTCTTC
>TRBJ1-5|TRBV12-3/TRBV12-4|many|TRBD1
CASSLDRVQPQHF
TGTGCCAGCAGCCTCGACAGGGTTCAGCCCCAGCATTTT
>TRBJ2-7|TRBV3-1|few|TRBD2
CASSQAERDYEQYF
TGTGCCAGCAGCCAAGCAGAGCGGGACTACGAGCAGTACTTC
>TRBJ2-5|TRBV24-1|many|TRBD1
CATRDRGRETQYF
TGTGCCACACGAGACAGGGGCCGGGAGACCCAGTACTTC
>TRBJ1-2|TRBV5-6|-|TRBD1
CASSLGDRFYGYTF
TGTGCCAGCAGCTTGGGGGACAGATTCTATGGCTACACCTTC
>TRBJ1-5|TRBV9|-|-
CASSVEEGFLQHF
TGTGCCAGCAGCGTAGAGGAGGGTTTTCTTCAGCATTTT
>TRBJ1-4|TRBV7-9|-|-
CASRWAATNQNLFF
TGTGCCAGCAGGTGGGCGGCCACTAATCAAAATCTGTTTTTT
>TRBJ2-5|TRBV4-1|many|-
CASSQAVGGLQETQYF
TGCGCCAGCAGCCAAGCCGTAGGCGGTCTTCAAGAGACCCAGTACTTC
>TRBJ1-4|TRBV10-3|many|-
CAIGPRDILGHDANEKLFF
TGTGCCATCGGTCCGCGAGACATTCTTGGACATGACGCTAATGAAAAACTGTTTTTT
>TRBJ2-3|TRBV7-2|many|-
CASSLETPNTQYF
TGTGCCAGCAGCTTAGAGACCCCCAATACGCAGTATTTT
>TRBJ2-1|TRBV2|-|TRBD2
CAGRELAGAGDGQFF
TGTGCCGGCAGGGAGCTAGCGGGAGCTGGAGATGGGCAGTTCTTC
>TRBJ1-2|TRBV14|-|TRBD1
CASSQDYRDRGPPGYGYTF
TGTGCCAGCAGCCAAGATTATCGGGACAGGGGCCCCCCTGGCTATGGCTACACCTTC
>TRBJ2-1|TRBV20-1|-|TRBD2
CSAAGRDYNEQFF
TGCAGTGCGGCCGGGAGGGACTACAATGAGCAGTTCTTC
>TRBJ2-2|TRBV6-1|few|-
CASSESTGYTGELFF
TGTGCCAGCAGTGAAAGCACAGGTTACACCGGGGAGCTGTTTTTT
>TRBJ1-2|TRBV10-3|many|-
CAIRDRTAYGYTF
TGTGCCATCAGGGACAGAACAGCGTATGGCTACACCTTC
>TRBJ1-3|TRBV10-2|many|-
CASQDGSSGNTIYF
TGCGCCAGCCAGGACGGGAGCTCTGGAAACACCATATATTTT
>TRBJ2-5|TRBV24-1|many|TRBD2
CATSDPTSGKETQYF
TGTGCCACCAGTGACCCGACTAGCGGCAAAGAGACCCAGTACTTC
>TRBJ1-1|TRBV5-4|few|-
CASRVDMNTEAFF
TGTGCCAGCAGGGTGGACATGAACACTGAAGCTTTCTTT
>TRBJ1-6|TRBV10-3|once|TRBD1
CAARDRGTGSPLRF
TGTGCCGCACGAGACAGGGGGACCGGTTCACCCCTCCGCTTT
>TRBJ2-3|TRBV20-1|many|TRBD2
CSARDLSSGGITDTQYF
TGCAGTGCTAGAGATCTGTCTAGCGGGGGGATCACAGATACGCAGTATTTT
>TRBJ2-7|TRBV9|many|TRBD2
CASSAGGGPRIGSEQYF
TGTGCCAGCAGCGCGGGGGGGGGACCCCGGATCGGGAGCGAGCAGTACTTC
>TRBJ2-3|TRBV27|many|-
CASSPPSTDTQYF
TGTGCCAGCAGCCCCCCCAGCACAGATACGCAGTATTTT
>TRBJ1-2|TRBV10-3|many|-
CAISESGGAYGYTF
TGTGCCATCAGTGAGTCGGGGGGGGCCTATGGCTACACCTTC